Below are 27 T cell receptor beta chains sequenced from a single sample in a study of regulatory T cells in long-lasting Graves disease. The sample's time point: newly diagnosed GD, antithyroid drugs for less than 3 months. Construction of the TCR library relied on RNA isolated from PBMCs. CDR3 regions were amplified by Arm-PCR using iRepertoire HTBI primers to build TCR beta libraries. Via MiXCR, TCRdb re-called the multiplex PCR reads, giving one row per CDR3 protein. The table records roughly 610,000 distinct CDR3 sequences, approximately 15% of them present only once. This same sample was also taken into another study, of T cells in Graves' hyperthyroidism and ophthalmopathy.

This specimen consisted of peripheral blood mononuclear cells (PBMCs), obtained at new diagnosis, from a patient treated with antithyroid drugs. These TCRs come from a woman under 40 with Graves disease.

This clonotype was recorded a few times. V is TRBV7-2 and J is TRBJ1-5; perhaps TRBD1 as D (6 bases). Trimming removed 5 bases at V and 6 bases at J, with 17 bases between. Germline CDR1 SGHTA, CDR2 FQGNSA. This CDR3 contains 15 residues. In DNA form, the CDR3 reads TGTGCCAGCAGCCCACTTGGGGGGGGCGGTCAGCCCCAGCATTTT. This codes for CASSPLGGGGQPQHF.

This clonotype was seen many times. The CDR3 DNA follows: TGTGCCAGCAGCTATCAGACAGGGAACACTGAAGCTTTCTTT. Its protein is CASSYQTGNTEAFF. The rearrangement joins TRBV7-2 to TRBJ1-1, with a possible D match to TRBD1 (6 bases). V shed 4 bases and J shed 1 base, with 10 bases lying between them. Germline V lookup: CDR1 SGHTA, CDR2 FQGNSA. The CDR3 extends over 14 amino acids.

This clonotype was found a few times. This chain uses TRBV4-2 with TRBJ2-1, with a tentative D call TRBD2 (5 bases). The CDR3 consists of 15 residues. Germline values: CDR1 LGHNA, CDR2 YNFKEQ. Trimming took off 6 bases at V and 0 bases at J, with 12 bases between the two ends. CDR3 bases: TGTGCCAGCAGGGAAGCGGAGAGCTCCTACAATGAGCAGTTCTTC. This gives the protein CASREAESSYNEQFF.

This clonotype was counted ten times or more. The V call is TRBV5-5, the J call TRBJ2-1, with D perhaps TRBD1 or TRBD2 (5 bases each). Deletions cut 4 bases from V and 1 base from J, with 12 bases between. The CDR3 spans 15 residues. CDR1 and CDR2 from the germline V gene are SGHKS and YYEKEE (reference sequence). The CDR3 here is CASSRDSGSYNEQFF. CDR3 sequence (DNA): TGTGCCAGCAGCCGCGACAGCGGATCCTACAATGAGCAGTTCTTC.

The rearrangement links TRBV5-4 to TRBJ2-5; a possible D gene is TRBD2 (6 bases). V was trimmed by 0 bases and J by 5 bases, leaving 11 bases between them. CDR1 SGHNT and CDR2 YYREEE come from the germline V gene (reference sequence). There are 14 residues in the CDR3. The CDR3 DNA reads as TGTGCCAGCAGCTTGGGCCTAGCGTGGGAGACCCAGTACTTC. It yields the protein CASSLGLAWETQYF. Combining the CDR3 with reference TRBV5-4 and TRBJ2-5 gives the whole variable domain ETGVTQSPTHLIKTRGQQVTLRCSSQSGHNTVSWYQQALGQGPQFIFQYYREEENGRGNFPPRFSGLQFPNYSSELNVNALELDDSALYLCASSLGLAWETQYFGPGTRLLVL.

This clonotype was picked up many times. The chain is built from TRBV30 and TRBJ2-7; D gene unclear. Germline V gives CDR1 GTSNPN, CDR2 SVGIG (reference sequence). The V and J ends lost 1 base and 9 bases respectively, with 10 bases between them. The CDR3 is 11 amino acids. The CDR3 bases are TGTGCCTGGAGTGGGGGATCGGGGCAGTACTTC. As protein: CAWSGGSGQYF.

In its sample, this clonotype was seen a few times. CDR3 amino acids: CASSTGTAPSTDTQYF. In nucleotides, the CDR3 is TGTGCCAGCAGCACAGGGACAGCTCCTAGCACAGATACGCAGTATTTT. The chain employs TRBV7-2 and TRBJ2-3; 7 nucleotides line up with TRBD1. The CDR3 is made up of 16 amino acids. Trimming cost V 5 bases and J 0 bases; bases outside gene matches: 8. Germline loops: CDR1 SGHTA, CDR2 FQGNSA.

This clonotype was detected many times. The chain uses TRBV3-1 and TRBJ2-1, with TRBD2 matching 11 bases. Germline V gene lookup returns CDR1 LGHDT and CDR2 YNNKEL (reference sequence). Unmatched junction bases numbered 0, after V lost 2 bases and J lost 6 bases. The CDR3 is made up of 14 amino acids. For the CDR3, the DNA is TGTGCCAGCAGCCAACTAGCGGGAGGCAATGAGCAGTTCTTC. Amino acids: CASSQLAGGNEQFF.

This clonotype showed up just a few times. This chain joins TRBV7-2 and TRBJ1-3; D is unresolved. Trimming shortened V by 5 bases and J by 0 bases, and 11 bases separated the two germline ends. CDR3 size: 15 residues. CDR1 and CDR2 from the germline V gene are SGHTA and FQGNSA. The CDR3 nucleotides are TGTGCCAGCAGCCTTTATGAAGGCTCTGGAAACACCATATATTTT. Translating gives CASSLYEGSGNTIYF.

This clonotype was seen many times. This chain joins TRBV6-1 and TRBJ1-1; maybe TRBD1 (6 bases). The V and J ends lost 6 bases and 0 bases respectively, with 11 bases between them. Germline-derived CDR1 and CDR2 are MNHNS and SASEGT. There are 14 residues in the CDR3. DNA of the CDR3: TGTGCCAGCAGCCGGGACACGATGAACACTGAAGCTTTCTTT. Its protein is CASSRDTMNTEAFF.

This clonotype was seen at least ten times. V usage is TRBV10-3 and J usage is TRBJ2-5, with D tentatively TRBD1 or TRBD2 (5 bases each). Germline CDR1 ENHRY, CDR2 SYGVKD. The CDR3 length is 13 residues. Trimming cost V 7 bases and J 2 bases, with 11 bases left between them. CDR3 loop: CAINRDGQETQYF. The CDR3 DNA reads TGTGCCATCAACCGGGACGGACAAGAGACCCAGTACTTC.

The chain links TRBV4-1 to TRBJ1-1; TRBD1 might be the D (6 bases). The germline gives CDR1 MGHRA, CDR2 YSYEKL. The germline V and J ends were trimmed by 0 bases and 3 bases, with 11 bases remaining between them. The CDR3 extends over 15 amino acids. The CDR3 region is CASSQEGRGYTEAFF. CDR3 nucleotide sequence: TGCGCCAGCAGCCAAGAGGGCAGGGGATACACTGAAGCTTTCTTT.

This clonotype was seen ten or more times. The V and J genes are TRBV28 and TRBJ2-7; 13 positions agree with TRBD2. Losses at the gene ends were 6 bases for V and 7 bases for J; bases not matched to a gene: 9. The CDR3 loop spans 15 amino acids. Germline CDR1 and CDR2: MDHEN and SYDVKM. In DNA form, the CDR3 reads TGTGCCAGCAGCCGCACTAGCGGGAGGGTAGGAGAGCAGTACTTC. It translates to CASSRTSGRVGEQYF. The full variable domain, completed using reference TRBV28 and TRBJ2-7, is DVKVTQSSRYLVKRTGEKVFLECVQDMDHENMFWYRQDPGLGLRLIYFSYDVKMKEKGDIPEGYSVSREKKERFSLILESASTNQTSMYLCASSRTSGRVGEQYFGPGTRLTVT.

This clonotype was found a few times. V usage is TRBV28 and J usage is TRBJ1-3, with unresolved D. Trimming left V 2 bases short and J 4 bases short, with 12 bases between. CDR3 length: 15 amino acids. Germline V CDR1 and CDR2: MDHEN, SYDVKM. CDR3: CASSLDGTGGNTIYF. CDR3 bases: TGTGCCAGCAGTTTAGACGGTACTGGAGGAAACACCATATATTTT.

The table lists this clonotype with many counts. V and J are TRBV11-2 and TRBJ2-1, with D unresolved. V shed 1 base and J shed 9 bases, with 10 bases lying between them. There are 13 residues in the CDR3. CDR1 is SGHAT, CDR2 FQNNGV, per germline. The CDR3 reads CASSLATLGEQFF. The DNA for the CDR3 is TGTGCCAGCAGCTTAGCCACCCTCGGTGAGCAGTTCTTC.

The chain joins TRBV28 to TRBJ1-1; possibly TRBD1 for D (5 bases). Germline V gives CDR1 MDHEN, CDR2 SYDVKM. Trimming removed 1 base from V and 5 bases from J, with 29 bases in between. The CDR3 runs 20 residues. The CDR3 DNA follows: TGTGCCAGCAGTTTATCTCTCGGGGGAATACAGTGGGCGGGTGGGACTGAAGCTTTCTTT. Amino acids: CASSLSLGGIQWAGGTEAFF.

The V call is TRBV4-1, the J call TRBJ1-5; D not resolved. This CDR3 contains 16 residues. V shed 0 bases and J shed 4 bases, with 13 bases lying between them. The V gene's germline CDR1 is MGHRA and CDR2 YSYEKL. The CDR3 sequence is CASSQDIGVRNQPQHF. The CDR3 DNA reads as TGCGCCAGCAGCCAAGATATCGGGGTTAGAAATCAGCCCCAGCATTTT.

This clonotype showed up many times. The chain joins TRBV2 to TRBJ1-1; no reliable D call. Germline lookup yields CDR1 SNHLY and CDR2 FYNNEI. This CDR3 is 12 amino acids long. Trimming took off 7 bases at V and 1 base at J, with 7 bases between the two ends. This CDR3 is CASIKQNTEAFF. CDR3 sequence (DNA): TGTGCCAGCATAAAGCAGAACACTGAAGCTTTCTTT.

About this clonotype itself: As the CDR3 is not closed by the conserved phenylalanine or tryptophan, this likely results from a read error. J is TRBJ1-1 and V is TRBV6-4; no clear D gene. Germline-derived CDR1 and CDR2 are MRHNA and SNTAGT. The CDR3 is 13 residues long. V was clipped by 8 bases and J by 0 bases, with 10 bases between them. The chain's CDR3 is CASSRQMNTEAFL. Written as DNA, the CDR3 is TGTGCCAGCTCGAGGCAGATGAACACTGAAGCTTTCTTA.

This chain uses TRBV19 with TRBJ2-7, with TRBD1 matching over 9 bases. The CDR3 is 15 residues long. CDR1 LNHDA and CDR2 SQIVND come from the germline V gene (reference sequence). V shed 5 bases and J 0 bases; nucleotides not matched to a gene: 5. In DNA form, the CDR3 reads TGTGCCAGTAGTCCCGGACAGGGGCCCTCCTACGAGCAGTACTTC. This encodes CASSPGQGPSYEQYF.

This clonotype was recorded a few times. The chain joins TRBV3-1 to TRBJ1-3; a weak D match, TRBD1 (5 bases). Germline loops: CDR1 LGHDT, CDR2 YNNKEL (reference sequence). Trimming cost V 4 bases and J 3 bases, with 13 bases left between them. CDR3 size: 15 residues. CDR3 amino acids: CASSPSLDNGNTIYF. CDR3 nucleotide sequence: TGTGCCAGCAGCCCGTCTTTGGACAATGGAAACACCATATATTTT.

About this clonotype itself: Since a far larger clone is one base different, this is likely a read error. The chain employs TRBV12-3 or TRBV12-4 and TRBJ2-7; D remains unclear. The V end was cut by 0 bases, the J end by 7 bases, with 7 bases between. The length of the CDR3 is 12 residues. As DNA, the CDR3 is TGTGCCAGCAGTTTAGCGGCGAATGAGCAGTACTTC. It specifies CASSLAANEQYF.

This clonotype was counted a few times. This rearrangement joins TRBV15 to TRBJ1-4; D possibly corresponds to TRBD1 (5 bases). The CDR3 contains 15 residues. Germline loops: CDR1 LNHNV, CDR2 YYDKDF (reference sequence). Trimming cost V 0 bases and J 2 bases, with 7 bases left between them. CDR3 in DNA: TGTGCCACCAGCAGAGAAGGGGCGACTAATGAAAAACTGTTTTTT. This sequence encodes CATSREGATNEKLFF.

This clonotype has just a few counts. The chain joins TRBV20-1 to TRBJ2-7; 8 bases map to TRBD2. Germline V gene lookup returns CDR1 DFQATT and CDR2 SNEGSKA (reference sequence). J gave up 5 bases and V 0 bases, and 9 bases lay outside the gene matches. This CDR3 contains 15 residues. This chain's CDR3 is CSARDLASGSNEQYF. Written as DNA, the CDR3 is TGCAGTGCTAGAGATCTGGCTAGCGGGTCCAACGAGCAGTACTTC.

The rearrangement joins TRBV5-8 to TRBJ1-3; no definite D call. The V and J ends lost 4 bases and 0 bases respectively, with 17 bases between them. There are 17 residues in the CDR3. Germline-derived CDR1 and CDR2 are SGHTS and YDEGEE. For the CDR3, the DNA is TGTGCCAGCAGCCCACACGGCAGAACTTACTCTGGAAACACCATATATTTT. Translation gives CASSPHGRTYSGNTIYF.

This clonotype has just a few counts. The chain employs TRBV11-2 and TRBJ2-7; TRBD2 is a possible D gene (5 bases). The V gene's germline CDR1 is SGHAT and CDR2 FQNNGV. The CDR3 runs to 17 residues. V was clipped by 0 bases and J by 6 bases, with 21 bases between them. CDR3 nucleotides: TGTGCCAGCAGCTTAGATTGGGATAAACTAGGTTCGGGCGAGCAGTACTTC. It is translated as CASSLDWDKLGSGEQYF. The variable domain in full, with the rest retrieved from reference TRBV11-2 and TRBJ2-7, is EAGVAQSPRYKIIEKRQSVAFWCNPISGHATLYWYQQILGQGPKLLIQFQNNGVVDDSQLPKDRFSAERLKGVDSTLKIQPAKLEDSAVYLCASSLDWDKLGSGEQYFGPGTRLTVT.

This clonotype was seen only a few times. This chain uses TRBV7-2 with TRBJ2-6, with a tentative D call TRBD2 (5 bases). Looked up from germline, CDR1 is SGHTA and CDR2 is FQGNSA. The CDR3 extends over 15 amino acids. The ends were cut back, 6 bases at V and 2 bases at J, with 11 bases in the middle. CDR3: CASRRERTGANVLTF. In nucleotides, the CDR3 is TGTGCCAGCAGAAGGGAGCGGACTGGGGCCAACGTCCTGACTTTC.